The 20 T cell receptor beta chains given below trace back to one sample, sequenced in a study of cytomegalovirus exposure and HLA in healthy donors. PCR amplification relied on 60 Vbeta primers (plus 13 Jbeta primers). The data were produced by immunoSEQ multiplex PCR, yet TCRdb's version contains in-frame clones alone and is incomplete. The table lists approximately 69,000 clones, around 70% of them singletons, with around a fifth in the top ten. The sample was PBMCs. The receptors stem from a woman in her 30s in good health and CMV-seropositive.

The chain employs TRBV29-1 and TRBJ2-1; D remains ambiguous. Trimming cost V 4 bases and J 0 bases, with 4 bases left between them. The V gene's germline CDR1 is SQVTM and CDR2 ANQGSEA. CDR3 length: 12 residues. The CDR3 nucleotides read TGCAGCGTTGGGAGCTCCTACAATGAGCAGTTCTTC. Protein product: CSVGSSYNEQFF.

CDR3 sequence: CAWRPGQPNYGYTF. DNA for the CDR3: TGTGCCTGGCGTCCGGGACAGCCTAACTATGGCTACACCTTC. The gene calls are TRBV30 and TRBJ1-2, with 7 positions matching TRBD1. The germline gives CDR1 GTSNPN, CDR2 SVGIG (reference sequence). The junction had 6 bases not matched to a gene; V was cut back by 5 bases and J by 0 bases. This CDR3 is 14 amino acids long. The whole variable domain, remainder taken from reference TRBV30 and TRBJ1-2, is SQTIHQWPATLVQPVGSPLSLECTVEGTSNPNLYWYRQAAGRGLQLLFYSVGIGQISSEVPQNLSASRPQDRQFILSSKKLLLSDSGFYLCAWRPGQPNYGYTFGSGTRLTVV.

V usage is TRBV6-5 and J usage is TRBJ2-7; D unclear. The ends were cut back, 4 bases at V and 0 bases at J, with 13 bases in the middle. The CDR3 spans 15 residues. Per the germline V gene, CDR1 is MNHEY and CDR2 is SVGAGI. CDR3 residues: CASSFQSQISYEQYF. CDR3 DNA: TGTGCCAGCAGTTTTCAGTCCCAAATCTCCTACGAGCAGTACTTC.

The chain has TRBV29-1 and TRBJ1-2; 7 nucleotides line up with TRBD1. Trimming took 5 bases from V and 3 from J; bases not matched to a gene: 12. This CDR3 comprises 15 residues. Germline V gene sequence: CDR1 SQVTM, CDR2 ANQGSEA. The chain's CDR3 is CSVLTGYGRDYGYTF. CDR3 bases: TGCAGCGTTCTGACAGGGTATGGGCGAGACTATGGCTACACCTTC.

This clone was detected a few times. The genes are TRBV7-3 and TRBJ1-4; D gene uncertain. This CDR3 is built from 15 residues. Trimming left V 5 bases short and J 0 bases short, with 10 bases between. CDR1 is SGHTA and CDR2 is FQGTGA in the germline V gene. The CDR3 loop is CASSPQAATNEKLFF. CDR3 DNA: TGTGCCAGCAGCCCCCAGGCAGCAACTAATGAAAAACTGTTTTTT.

This chain uses TRBV6-1 with TRBJ1-2; no definite D call. The CDR3 is 15 amino acids. Trimming shortened V by 3 bases and J by 2 bases, and 13 bases separated the two germline ends. The V gene's germline CDR1 is MNHNS and CDR2 SASEGT. CDR3 sequence reads: CASSEDTTRNYGYTF. For the CDR3, the DNA is TGTGCCAGCAGTGAGGATACAACGCGGAACTATGGCTACACCTTC.

The rearrangement joins TRBV5-1 to TRBJ1-2, with TRBD1 matching 9 bases. Germline V gene lookup returns CDR1 SGHRS and CDR2 YFSETQ. This CDR3 is built from 14 residues. V gave up 5 bases and J gave up 2 bases; unmatched junction bases: 4. The DNA of the CDR3 is TGCGCCAGCAGTTCAGGACAGGGGAACTATGGCTACACCTTC. Translating it yields CASSSGQGNYGYTF.

The chain employs TRBV15 and TRBJ2-1, with 8 bases fitting TRBD2. The V segment lost 4 bases and the J segment 9 bases; nucleotides outside the gene matches: 14. The germline V gene has CDR1 LNHNV and CDR2 YYDKDF (reference sequence). CDR3 size: 16 residues. The CDR3 is CATSTYTHSGTGEQFF. CDR3 DNA: TGTGCCACCAGCACCTACACCCATAGCGGGACGGGTGAGCAGTTCTTC.

This clone was counted a single time. The rearrangement joins TRBV6-5 to TRBJ2-7, with 9 bases lining up with TRBD1. This CDR3 has 13 residues. Germline V gene data show CDR1 as MNHEY and CDR2 as SVGAGI. With 6 bases clipped from V and 5 bases from J, the junction kept 5 bases outside the gene matches. The CDR3, as DNA: TGTGCCAGCAGGAGGGGACAGGGTAACGAGCAGTACTTC. This encodes CASRRGQGNEQYF.

Here the CDR3 DNA reads TGCGCCAGCAGCACAGGGGGCGGCAATCAGCCCCAGCATTTT. It specifies CASSTGGGNQPQHF. The rearrangement joins TRBV5-1 to TRBJ1-5, with 9 positions matching TRBD1. J was trimmed by 2 bases and V by 4 bases; bases with no gene match: 1. Germline assignment: CDR1 SGHRS and CDR2 YFSETQ. CDR3 length equals 14 residues.

The rearrangement links TRBV29-1 to TRBJ2-3; 12 nucleotides match TRBD2. The J segment lost 3 bases and the V segment lost 7 bases, leaving 8 bases of the junction unmatched. Looked up from germline, CDR1 is SQVTM and CDR2 is ANQGSEA. There are 15 residues in the CDR3. Here the CDR3 DNA reads TGCAGCGCACGGACTAGCGGGATGGGTACAGATACGCAGTATTTT. The encoded protein is CSARTSGMGTDTQYF.

The J gene is TRBJ2-7, the V gene TRBV29-1, with a possible D match to TRBD2 (6 bases). Germline-derived CDR1 and CDR2 are SQVTM and ANQGSEA. CDR3 length: 15 amino acids. V was pared by 5 bases and J by 3 bases, with 20 bases between. CDR3 in DNA: TGCAGCGTTCGGGGGAGGCCTCCTGGGGGCTACGAGCAGTACTTC. Amino acid sequence: CSVRGRPPGGYEQYF.

In nucleotides, the CDR3 is TGTGCCAGCAGTTACACTCGGGGTCTCGCTGAAGCTTTCTTT. Translating gives CASSYTRGLAEAFF. The chain carries TRBV6-5 and TRBJ1-1; D gene unclear. Germline-derived CDR1 and CDR2 are MNHEY and SVGAGI. V dropped 2 bases and J dropped 6 bases, with 13 bases sitting between them. The CDR3 is 14 amino acids.

V usage is TRBV7-9 and J usage is TRBJ1-4, with a tentative D call TRBD1 (5 bases). Between the trimmed V and J ends, which lost 5 bases and 8 bases, there was a span of 15 bases. CDR3 length equals 14 residues. Germline CDR1 reads SEHNR; CDR2 reads FQNEAQ (reference sequence). CDR3 sequence: CASSPSGWTEKLFF. Here the CDR3 DNA reads TGTGCCAGCAGCCCGAGCGGGTGGACAGAAAAACTGTTTTTT.

This rearrangement joins TRBV5-4 to TRBJ2-7; 9 bases map to TRBD2. The germline V gene has CDR1 SGHNT and CDR2 YYREEE (reference sequence). V shed 0 bases, J shed 3 bases, and the junction held 4 bases outside the gene matches. The CDR3 consists of 15 residues. CDR3 nucleotides: TGTGCCAGCAGCTTGGGCCTTAGCGGGGGCTACGAGCAGTACTTC. It is translated as CASSLGLSGGYEQYF.

This clone appeared once. The J gene is TRBJ1-5, the V gene TRBV7-2, with D tentatively TRBD1 (5 bases). Germline CDR1 reads SGHTA; CDR2 reads FQGNSA. The CDR3 runs to 18 residues. The V gene lost 2 bases and the J gene lost 0 bases, with 17 bases spanning the gap. CDR3 protein: CASSLNGITRVSNQPQHF. The CDR3 nucleotides are TGTGCCAGCAGCTTAAACGGAATTACCAGGGTTAGCAATCAGCCCCAGCATTTT.

The chain couples TRBV6-4 to TRBJ1-1; 10 bases are a match to TRBD1. The CDR3 has 14 amino acids. The germline gives CDR1 MRHNA, CDR2 SNTAGT. V lost 4 bases and J lost 6; bases outside the gene matches: 5. CDR3 loop: CASSARQGAAEAFF. DNA for the CDR3: TGTGCCAGCAGTGCTCGACAGGGGGCCGCTGAAGCTTTCTTT.

The rearrangement links TRBV5-6 to TRBJ2-1, with 7 bases matching TRBD1. J lost 9 bases, V lost 4 bases, and 16 bases had no gene match. CDR1 is SGHDT and CDR2 is YYEEEE in the germline V gene. This CDR3 has 16 amino acids. CDR3 bases: TGTGCCAGCAGCCCCGAGGGACAGCGCAGAACTGGTGAGCAGTTCTTC. This translates into CASSPEGQRRTGEQFF. The full variable domain, completed using reference TRBV5-6 and TRBJ2-1, is DAGVTQSPTHLIKTRGQQVTLRCSPKSGHDTVSWYQQALGQGPQFIFQYYEEEERQRGNFPDRFSGHQFPNYSSELNVNALLLGDSALYLCASSPEGQRRTGEQFFGPGTRLTVL.

This chain uses TRBV28 with TRBJ2-7; D possibly corresponds to TRBD1 (6 bases). CDR1 is MDHEN and CDR2 is SYDVKM in the germline V gene. The CDR3 is made up of 15 amino acids. V was trimmed by 5 bases and J by 9 bases, leaving 23 bases between them. CDR3 region: CASSPPRGSFKVQYF. The CDR3 DNA reads TGTGCCAGCAGTCCTCCCAGGGGTTCCTTTAAAGTGCAGTACTTC.

This clone came up once. The V gene is TRBV30, the J gene TRBJ2-3; possible D gene TRBD2, 5 bases. Trimming removed 4 bases from V and 0 bases from J, with 17 bases in between. This CDR3 comprises 16 residues. Looked up from germline, CDR1 is GTSNPN and CDR2 is SVGIG (reference sequence). The CDR3 region is CAWIKGSAASTDTQYF. The CDR3, as DNA: TGTGCCTGGATCAAAGGGAGCGCCGCTAGCACAGATACGCAGTATTTT.